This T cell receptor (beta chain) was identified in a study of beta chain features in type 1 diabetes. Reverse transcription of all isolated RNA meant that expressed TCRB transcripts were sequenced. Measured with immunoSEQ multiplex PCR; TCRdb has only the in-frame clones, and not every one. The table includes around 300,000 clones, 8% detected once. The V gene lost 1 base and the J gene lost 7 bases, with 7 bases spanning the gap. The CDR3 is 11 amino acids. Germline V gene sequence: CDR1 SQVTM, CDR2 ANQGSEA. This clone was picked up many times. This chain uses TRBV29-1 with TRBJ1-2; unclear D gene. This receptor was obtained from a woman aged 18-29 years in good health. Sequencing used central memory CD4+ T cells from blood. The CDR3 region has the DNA TGCAGCGTTGAAGGCCGACCTGGCTACACCTTC. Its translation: CSVEGRPGYTF.